What follows are 2 T cell receptor beta chains derived from one specimen sequenced in a study of shared clonotypes between healthy human individuals (dated by TCRdb to about 2020). Receptors were amplified or captured by the immunoSEQ multiplex PCR assay. The table was pulled from immuneACCESS by TCRdb, which kept in-frame rearrangements only. Such tables lose some clones; where checked, under half of the loss comes from unresolved V genes, and the rest has no known cause. The sample data list approximately 1,000,000 clones, and roughly 80% of these were observed just once. The ten largest clonotypes hold over 0.8% of the sample. Source material: memory CD4+ T cells from PBMCs. In light of the paper, this sample's cell subset or site label describes: CD45RA-negative fraction. The receptors shown here come from a man between 18 and 35 years old in good health. Some clones in this sample may be carry-over from other donors' samples.

The rearrangement joins TRBV16 to TRBJ1-1; D possibly corresponds to TRBD1 (5 bases). V was pared by 3 bases and J by 5 bases, with 7 bases between. This CDR3 comprises 12 residues. In germline, CDR1 is KGHSY, CDR2 FQNENV. The chain's CDR3 is CASSQGRTEAFF. The CDR3 coding sequence is TGTGCCAGCAGCCAGGGACGGACTGAAGCTTTCTTT.

This clone was seen once. This sample also contains other DNA sequences that code for the same CDR3. The chain recombines TRBV19 with TRBJ2-3, with unresolved D. Trimming stripped 5 bases from V and 6 bases from J, with 6 bases between. The CDR3 is 11 residues long. Germline CDR1 and CDR2: LNHDA and SQIVND (reference sequence). This CDR3 is CASSFGDTQYF. DNA of the CDR3: TGTGCCAGTAGTTTCGGCGATACGCAGTATTTT.